This T cell receptor (beta chain) originates from a study of blood T cell repertoires in COVID-19. As for this clone: This CDR3 is also generated by other DNA sequences in the sample.

Germline V gives CDR1 LNHDA, CDR2 SQIVND (reference sequence). CDR3 length equals 15 residues. The V segment lost 0 bases and the J segment 4 bases; nucleotides outside the gene matches: 3. Clones were read by immunoSEQ multiplex PCR, and TCRdb kept only the in-frame ones, dropping some. The sample yields 140,000 to 150,000 clones, over 80% seen once. The sequence came from a woman aged 50 to 60 who had been exposed to COVID-19. The sample comprised PBMCs or T cells enriched from blood (not recorded which). This sequence joins TRBV19 and TRBJ1-1, with 9 bases aligning to TRBD1. Here the CDR3 DNA reads TGTGCCAGTAGTATAGATCCGGGACAGGGCACTGAAGCTTTCTTT. Amino acids: CASSIDPGQGTEAFF.